The clone carrying this TCR beta chain was detected many times. The source of the sample is a study of T cell repertoires in cytomegalovirus infection. TCRdb independently ran MiXCR on the reads; one entry per CDR3 protein. Here the sample spans a few hundred thousand distinct CDR3 sequences, 15% to 20% being singletons. The CDR3 is 14 amino acids. Germline trimming cut 6 bases from V and 2 bases from J; bases unmatched to any gene: 6. Germline lookup yields CDR1 MGHRA and CDR2 YSYEKL. The sequenced sample consisted of CD8+ T cells from PBMCs. J is TRBJ1-2 and V is TRBV4-1; 7 bases are a match to TRBD1. The clonotype originates from a human donor in good health (CMV status not recorded). Some clones in this sample may be carry-over from other donors' samples. In DNA, the CDR3 is TGCGCCAGCAGTGACAGGGTCTTAAACTATGGCTACACCTTC. Residues: CASSDRVLNYGYTF.